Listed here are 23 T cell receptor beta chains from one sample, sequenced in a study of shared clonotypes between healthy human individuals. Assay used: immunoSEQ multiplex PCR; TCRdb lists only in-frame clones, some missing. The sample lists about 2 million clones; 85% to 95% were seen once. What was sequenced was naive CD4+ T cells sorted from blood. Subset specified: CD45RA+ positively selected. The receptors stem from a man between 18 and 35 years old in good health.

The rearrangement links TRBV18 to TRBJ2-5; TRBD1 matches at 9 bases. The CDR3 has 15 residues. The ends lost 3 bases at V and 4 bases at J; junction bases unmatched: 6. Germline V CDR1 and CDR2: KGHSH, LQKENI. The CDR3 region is CASSPDRGSRETQYF. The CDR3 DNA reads TGTGCCAGCTCACCGGACAGGGGATCTCGAGAGACCCAGTACTTC.

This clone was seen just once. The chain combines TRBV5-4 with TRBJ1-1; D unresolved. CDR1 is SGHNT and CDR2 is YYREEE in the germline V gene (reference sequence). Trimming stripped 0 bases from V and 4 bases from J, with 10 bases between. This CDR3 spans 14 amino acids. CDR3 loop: CASSLARRGTEAFF. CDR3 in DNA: TGTGCCAGCAGCTTGGCCAGGCGTGGCACTGAAGCTTTCTTT. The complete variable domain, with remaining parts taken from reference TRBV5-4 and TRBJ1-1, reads ETGVTQSPTHLIKTRGQQVTLRCSSQSGHNTVSWYQQALGQGPQFIFQYYREEENGRGNFPPRFSGLQFPNYSSELNVNALELDDSALYLCASSLARRGTEAFFGQGTRLTVV.

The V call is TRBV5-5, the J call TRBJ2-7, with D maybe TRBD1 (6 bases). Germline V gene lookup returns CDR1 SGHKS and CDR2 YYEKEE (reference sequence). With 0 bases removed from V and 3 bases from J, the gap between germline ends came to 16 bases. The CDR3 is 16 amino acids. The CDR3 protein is CASSLAYRTEVYEQYF. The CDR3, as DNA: TGTGCCAGCAGCTTGGCCTATAGGACAGAGGTCTACGAGCAGTACTTC.

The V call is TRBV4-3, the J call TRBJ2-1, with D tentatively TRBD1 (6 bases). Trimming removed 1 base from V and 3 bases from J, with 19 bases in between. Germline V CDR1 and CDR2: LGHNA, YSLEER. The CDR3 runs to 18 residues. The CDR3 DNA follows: TGCGCCAGCAGCCAAGGCCAGGGGAGTGGTAGAATCTACAATGAGCAGTTCTTC. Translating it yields CASSQGQGSGRIYNEQFF.

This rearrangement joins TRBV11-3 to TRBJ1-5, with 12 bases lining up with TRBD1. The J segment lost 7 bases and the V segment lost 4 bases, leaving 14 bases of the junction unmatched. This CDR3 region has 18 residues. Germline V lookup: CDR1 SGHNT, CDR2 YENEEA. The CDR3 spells CASSSPGTGGWWEQPQHF. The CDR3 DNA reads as TGTGCCAGCAGCTCCCCCGGGACAGGGGGCTGGTGGGAGCAGCCCCAGCATTTT.

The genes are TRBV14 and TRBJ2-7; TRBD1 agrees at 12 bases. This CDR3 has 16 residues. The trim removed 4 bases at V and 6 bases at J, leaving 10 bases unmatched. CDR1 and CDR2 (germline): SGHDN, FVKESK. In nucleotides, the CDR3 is TGTGCCAGCAGCCGAGAGGGTGGGACAGGGGGCGGCGAGCAGTACTTC. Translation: CASSREGGTGGGEQYF.

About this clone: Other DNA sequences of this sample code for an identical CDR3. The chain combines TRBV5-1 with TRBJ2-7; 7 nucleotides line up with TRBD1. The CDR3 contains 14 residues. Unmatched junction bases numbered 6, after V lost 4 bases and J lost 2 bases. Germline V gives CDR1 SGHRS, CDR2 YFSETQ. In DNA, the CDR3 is TGCGCCAGCAGCCTCGAGGGGACAGCCTACGAGCAGTACTTC. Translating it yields CASSLEGTAYEQYF.

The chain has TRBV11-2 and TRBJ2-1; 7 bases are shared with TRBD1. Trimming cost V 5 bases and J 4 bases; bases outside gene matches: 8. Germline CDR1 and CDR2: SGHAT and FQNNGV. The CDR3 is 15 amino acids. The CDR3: CASSPGQGVYNEQFF. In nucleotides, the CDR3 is TGTGCCAGCAGCCCCGGCCAGGGGGTATACAATGAGCAGTTCTTC.

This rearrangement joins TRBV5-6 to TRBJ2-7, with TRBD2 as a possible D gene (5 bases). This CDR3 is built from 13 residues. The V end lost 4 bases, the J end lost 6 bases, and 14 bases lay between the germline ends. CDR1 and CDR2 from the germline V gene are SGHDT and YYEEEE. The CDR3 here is CASSPWAGSEQYF. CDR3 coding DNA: TGTGCCAGCAGCCCCTGGGCGGGTTCCGAGCAGTACTTC.

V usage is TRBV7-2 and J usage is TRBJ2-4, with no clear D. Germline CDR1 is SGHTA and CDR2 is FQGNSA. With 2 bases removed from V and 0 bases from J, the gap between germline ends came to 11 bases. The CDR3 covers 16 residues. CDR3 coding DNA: TGTGCCAGCAGCTTAAGGCTATCATTAGCCAAAAACATTCAGTACTTC. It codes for CASSLRLSLAKNIQYF.

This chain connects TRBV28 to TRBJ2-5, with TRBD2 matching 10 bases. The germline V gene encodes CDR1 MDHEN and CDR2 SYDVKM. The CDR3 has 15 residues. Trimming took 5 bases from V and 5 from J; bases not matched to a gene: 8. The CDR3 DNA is TGTGCCAGCAGTCGCACGCTGGGACTAGCGGAGACCCAGTACTTC. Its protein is CASSRTLGLAETQYF.

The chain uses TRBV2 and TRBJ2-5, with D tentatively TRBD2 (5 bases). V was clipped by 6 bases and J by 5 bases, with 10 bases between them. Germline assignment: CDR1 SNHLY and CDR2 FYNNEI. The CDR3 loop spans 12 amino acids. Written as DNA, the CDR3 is TGTGCCAGCAGACTAGATAGGGAGACCCAGTACTTC. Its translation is CASRLDRETQYF.

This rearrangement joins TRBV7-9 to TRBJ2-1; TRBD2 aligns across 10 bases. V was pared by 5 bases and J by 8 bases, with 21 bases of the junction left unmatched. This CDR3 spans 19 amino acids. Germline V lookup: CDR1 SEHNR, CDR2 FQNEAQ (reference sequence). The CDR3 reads CASSPQRTTSGRAGDEQFF. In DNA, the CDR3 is TGTGCCAGCAGCCCCCAGCGAACCACGAGCGGGAGGGCCGGAGATGAGCAGTTCTTC. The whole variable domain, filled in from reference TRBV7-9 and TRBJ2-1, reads DTGVSQNPRHKITKRGQNVTFRCDPISEHNRLYWYRQTLGQGPEFLTYFQNEAQLEKSRLLSDRFSAERPKGSFSTLEIQRTEQGDSAMYLCASSPQRTTSGRAGDEQFFGPGTRLTVL.

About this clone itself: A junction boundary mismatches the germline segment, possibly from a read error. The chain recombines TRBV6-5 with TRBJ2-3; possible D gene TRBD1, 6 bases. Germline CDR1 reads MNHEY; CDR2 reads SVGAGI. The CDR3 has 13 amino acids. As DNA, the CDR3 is TGTGCCAGCAGTCCGGGACACCCGGTTCTTCCGGATTTT. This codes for CASSPGHPVLPDF.

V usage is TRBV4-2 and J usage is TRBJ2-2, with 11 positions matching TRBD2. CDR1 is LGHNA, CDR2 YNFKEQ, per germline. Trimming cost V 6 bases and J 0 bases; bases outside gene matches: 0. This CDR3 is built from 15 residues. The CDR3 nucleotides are TGTGCCAGCAGGGGACTAGCGGCGAACACCGGGGAGCTGTTTTTT. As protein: CASRGLAANTGELFF.

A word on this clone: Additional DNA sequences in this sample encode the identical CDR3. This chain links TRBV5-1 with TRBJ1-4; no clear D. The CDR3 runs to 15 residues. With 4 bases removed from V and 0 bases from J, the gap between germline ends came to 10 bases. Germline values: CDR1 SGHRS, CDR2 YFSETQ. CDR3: CASSRGQTTNEKLFF. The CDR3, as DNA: TGCGCCAGCAGCCGTGGGCAGACAACTAATGAAAAACTGTTTTTT.

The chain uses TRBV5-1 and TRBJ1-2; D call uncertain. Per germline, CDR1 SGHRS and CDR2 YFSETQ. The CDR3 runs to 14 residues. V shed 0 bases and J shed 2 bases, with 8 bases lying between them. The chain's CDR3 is CASSLESLNYGYTF. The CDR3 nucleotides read TGCGCCAGCAGCTTGGAATCCCTGAACTATGGCTACACCTTC.

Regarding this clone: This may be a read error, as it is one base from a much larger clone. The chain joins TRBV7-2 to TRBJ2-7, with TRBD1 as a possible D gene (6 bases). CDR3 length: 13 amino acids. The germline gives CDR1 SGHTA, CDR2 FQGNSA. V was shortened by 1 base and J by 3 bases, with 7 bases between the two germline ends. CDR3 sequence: CASSLEGVYEQYF. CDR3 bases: TGTGCCAGCAGCTTAGAGGGGGTCTACGAGCAGTACTTC.

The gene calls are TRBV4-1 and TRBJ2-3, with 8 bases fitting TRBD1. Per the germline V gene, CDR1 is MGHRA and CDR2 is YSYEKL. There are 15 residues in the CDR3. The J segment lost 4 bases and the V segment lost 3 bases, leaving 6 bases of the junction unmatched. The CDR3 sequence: CASSQLTGAADTQYF. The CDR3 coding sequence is TGCGCCAGCAGCCAGCTGACAGGGGCGGCAGATACGCAGTATTTT.

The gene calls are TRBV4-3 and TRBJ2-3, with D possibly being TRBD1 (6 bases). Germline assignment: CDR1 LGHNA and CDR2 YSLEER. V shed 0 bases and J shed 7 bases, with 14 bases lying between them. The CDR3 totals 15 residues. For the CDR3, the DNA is TGCGCCAGCAGCCAAGATTGGGACATCCTGAATACGCAGTATTTT. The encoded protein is CASSQDWDILNTQYF.

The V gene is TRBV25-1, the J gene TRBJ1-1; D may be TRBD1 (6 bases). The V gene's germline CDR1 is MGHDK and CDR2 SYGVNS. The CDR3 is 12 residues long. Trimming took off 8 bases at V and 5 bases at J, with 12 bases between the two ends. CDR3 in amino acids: CASLNRATEAFF. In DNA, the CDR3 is TGTGCCAGCTTAAACAGGGCTACTGAAGCTTTCTTT. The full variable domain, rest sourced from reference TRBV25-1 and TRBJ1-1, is EADIYQTPRYLVIGTGKKITLECSQTMGHDKMYWYQQDPGMELHLIHYSYGVNSTEKGDLSSESTVSRIRTEHFPLTLESARPSHTSQYLCASLNRATEAFFGQGTRLTVV.

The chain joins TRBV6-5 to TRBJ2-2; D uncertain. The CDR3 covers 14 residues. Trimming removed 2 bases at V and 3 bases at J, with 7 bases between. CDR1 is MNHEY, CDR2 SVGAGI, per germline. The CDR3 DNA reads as TGTGCCAGCAGTTACCACCCCTACACCGGGGAGCTGTTTTTT. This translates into CASSYHPYTGELFF.

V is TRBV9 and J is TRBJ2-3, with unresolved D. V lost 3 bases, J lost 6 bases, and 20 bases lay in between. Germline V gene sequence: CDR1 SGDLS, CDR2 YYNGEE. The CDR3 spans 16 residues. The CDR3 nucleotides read TGTGCCAGCAGCGCGACTTCGATGGCGCCGGCGGATACGCAGTATTTT. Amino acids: CASSATSMAPADTQYF.